What follows are 22 T cell receptor beta chains derived from one specimen sequenced in a study of blood T cell repertoires in COVID-19. Sequenced by immunoSEQ multiplex PCR; TCRdb stores in-frame clones only, minus some. The table has around 250,000 clones, 80% to 90% seen once. Sequenced: peripheral blood. These receptors were taken from a man aged 80 or over with acute or convalescent COVID-19.

The rearrangement uses TRBV5-1 and TRBJ2-1; 7 bases map to TRBD1. In germline, CDR1 is SGHRS, CDR2 YFSETQ. Trimming at V came to 4 bases and at J to 6 bases, leaving 7 bases not matched to a gene. The length of the CDR3 is 14 residues. CDR3 protein: CASSPPDRANEQFF. CDR3 DNA: TGCGCCAGCAGCCCCCCCGACAGGGCCAATGAGCAGTTCTTC.

The chain has TRBV5-1 and TRBJ2-7, with D perhaps TRBD2 (6 bases). Germline CDR1 is SGHRS and CDR2 is YFSETQ. V lost 1 base, J lost 2 bases, and 13 bases lay in between. The CDR3 is made up of 15 amino acids. The CDR3: CASSLQTSPAYEQYF. The CDR3 DNA follows: TGCGCCAGCAGCTTGCAAACTAGCCCGGCCTACGAGCAGTACTTC.

The chain joins TRBV23-1 to TRBJ1-5; D ambiguous. TRBV23-1 is filed as an ORF, its function uncertain. The length of the CDR3 is 19 residues. Trimming cost V 0 bases and J 2 bases, with 20 bases left between them. The CDR3 DNA is TGCGCCAGCAGTCAATCGATTGGCAGTCTTTTCCCCGGCAATCAGCCCCAGCATTTT. Its protein is CASSQSIGSLFPGNQPQHF.

The chain uses TRBV28 and TRBJ2-7, with TRBD2 matching 7 bases. CDR1 is MDHEN, CDR2 SYDVKM, per germline. There are 12 residues in the CDR3. Trimming cost V 8 bases and J 1 base; bases outside gene matches: 2. The CDR3 here is CASYSGSYEQYF. As DNA, the CDR3 is TGTGCCAGCTATAGCGGGTCCTACGAGCAGTACTTC. Looking up the rest from reference TRBV28 and TRBJ2-7 gives the full variable domain: DVKVTQSSRYLVKRTGEKVFLECVQDMDHENMFWYRQDPGLGLRLIYFSYDVKMKEKGDIPEGYSVSREKKERFSLILESASTNQTSMYLCASYSGSYEQYFGPGTRLTVT.

CDR3 in amino acids: CASSELVSTGELFF. The CDR3 DNA sequence: TGTGCCAGCAGTGAACTCGTCTCCACCGGGGAGCTGTTTTTT. This sequence joins TRBV2 and TRBJ2-2; no reliable D call. Trimming stripped 2 bases from V and 4 bases from J, with 8 bases between. The CDR3 sequence is 14 residues long. The V gene's germline CDR1 is SNHLY and CDR2 FYNNEI.

In DNA form, the CDR3 reads TGTGCCAGCAGCTTAGCGGGGGGACGCTCTGGGGCCAACGTCCTGACTTTC. Translating gives CASSLAGGRSGANVLTF. J is TRBJ2-6 and V is TRBV7-2, with D possibly being TRBD2 (6 bases). The CDR3 covers 17 residues. Germline values: CDR1 SGHTA, CDR2 FQGNSA. The V end was cut by 0 bases, the J end by 0 bases, with 9 bases between.

V is TRBV10-2 and J is TRBJ1-6; no clear D. CDR3 length: 17 amino acids. Trimming stripped 3 bases from V and 0 bases from J, with 12 bases between. Germline V gene lookup returns CDR1 WSHSY and CDR2 SAAADI. CDR3: CASSDGLESSYNSPLHF. For the CDR3, the DNA is TGCGCCAGCAGTGACGGTTTGGAGAGCTCCTATAATTCACCCCTCCACTTT.

This clone has just one count. The chain carries TRBV27 and TRBJ2-1; TRBD2 aligns across 10 bases. Trimming cost V 5 bases and J 10 bases; bases outside gene matches: 11. The germline V gene encodes CDR1 MNHEY and CDR2 SMNVEV (reference sequence). The CDR3 has 15 residues. The CDR3 DNA is TGTGCCAGCAGTGGAGCTAGCGGGAGTTTCGGGGAGCAGTTCTTC. Encoded protein: CASSGASGSFGEQFF.

CDR3 DNA sequence: TGCGCCAGCAGCTTGGTTGGACTCTTCGAGCAGTACTTC. Amino acid sequence: CASSLVGLFEQYF. This chain links TRBV5-1 with TRBJ2-7, with D perhaps matching TRBD2 (5 bases). The CDR3 spans 13 residues. Between the trimmed V and J ends, which lost 0 bases and 6 bases, there was a span of 10 bases. Germline values: CDR1 SGHRS, CDR2 YFSETQ.

The J gene is TRBJ2-2, the V gene TRBV3-1 (or the pseudogene TRBV3-2); the D is unclear. Germline V CDR1 and CDR2: LGHDT, YNNKEL (reference sequence). The CDR3 length is 14 residues. The V end lost 0 bases, the J end lost 4 bases, and 6 bases lay between the germline ends. The chain's CDR3 is CASSQDESTGELFF. In DNA, the CDR3 is TGTGCCAGCAGCCAAGATGAGAGCACCGGGGAGCTGTTTTTT.

The chain couples TRBV10-3 to TRBJ1-1, with 9 bases matching TRBD1. The CDR3 is 16 amino acids. Germline V gene data show CDR1 as ENHRY and CDR2 as SYGVKD. Losses at the gene ends were 0 bases for V and 1 base for J; bases not matched to a gene: 3. CDR3: CAISESGTGTNTEAFF. Written as DNA, the CDR3 is TGTGCCATCAGTGAGTCGGGGACAGGGACGAACACTGAAGCTTTCTTT.

CDR3 nucleotide sequence: TGTGCCAGCAGCTTCTCACAGGGAAATTCACCCCTCCACTTT. Translated: CASSFSQGNSPLHF. The chain carries TRBV7-2 and TRBJ1-6; D possibly corresponds to TRBD1 (6 bases). The length of the CDR3 is 14 residues. V was trimmed by 3 bases and J by 7 bases, leaving 10 bases between them. In germline, CDR1 is SGHTA, CDR2 FQGNSA.

The rearrangement links TRBV2 to TRBJ1-3; 10 bases map to TRBD1. The CDR3 length is 16 residues. After removal of 6 bases from V and 6 bases from J, the junction contained 11 bases not matched to a gene. The germline CDR1 and CDR2 sequences are SNHLY and FYNNEI. The chain's CDR3 is CASSPLIGTGANTIYF. The CDR3 coding sequence is TGTGCCAGCAGCCCCCTTATTGGGACAGGGGCAAACACCATATATTTT.

The V and J genes are TRBV25-1 and TRBJ2-7; TRBD2 matches at 9 bases. CDR1 is MGHDK and CDR2 is SYGVNS in the germline V gene. This CDR3 has 16 amino acids. V shed 2 bases and J 3 bases; nucleotides not matched to a gene: 8. CDR3 sequence: CASSEGSLAGYYEQYF. In nucleotides, the CDR3 is TGTGCCAGCAGTGAAGGTAGTCTAGCGGGATACTACGAGCAGTACTTC.

The genes are TRBV18 and TRBJ1-4; D is perhaps TRBD1 (5 bases). The V gene lost 6 bases and the J gene lost 0 bases, with 17 bases spanning the gap. The germline V gene has CDR1 KGHSH and CDR2 LQKENI. CDR3 size: 17 residues. The CDR3: CASSPRADPATNEKLFF. In nucleotides, the CDR3 is TGTGCCAGCTCGCCCAGGGCGGATCCCGCAACTAATGAAAAACTGTTTTTT.

This chain connects TRBV7-8 to TRBJ2-2; 8 bases map to TRBD1. Germline CDR1 reads SGHVS; CDR2 reads FQNEAQ. The CDR3 has 16 amino acids. J lost 4 bases, V lost 5 bases, and 9 bases had no gene match. The CDR3 bases are TGTGCCAGCAGCCGACAGGGGCAAGTCGGCACCGGGGAGCTGTTTTTT. Residues: CASSRQGQVGTGELFF.

This clone was found a few times. The rearrangement joins TRBV28 to TRBJ1-2, with D unclear. Trimming left V 5 bases short and J 4 bases short, with 11 bases between. Looked up from germline, CDR1 is MDHEN and CDR2 is SYDVKM. There are 13 residues in the CDR3. The CDR3 nucleotides are TGTGCCAGCAGTGGGAGAACGGCCTATGGCTACACCTTC. This translates into CASSGRTAYGYTF.

The gene calls are TRBV20-1 and TRBJ1-6; 7 bases map to TRBD1. The V segment lost 3 bases and the J segment 9 bases; nucleotides outside the gene matches: 5. The CDR3 runs 13 residues. Germline V CDR1 and CDR2: DFQATT, SNEGSKA (reference sequence). The CDR3 sequence: CSASRDRVSPLHF. The CDR3 DNA reads as TGCAGTGCTAGTCGGGACAGAGTTTCACCCCTCCACTTT.

The rearrangement joins TRBV6-1 to TRBJ1-5; 8 nucleotides agree with TRBD1. The J segment lost 1 base and the V segment lost 1 base, leaving 6 bases of the junction unmatched. The germline V gene has CDR1 MNHNS and CDR2 SASEGT. CDR3 size: 17 residues. CDR3 DNA sequence: TGTGCCAGCAGTGAAGGCCGGCAGGGGGCCAGCAATCAGCCCCAGCATTTT. Protein sequence: CASSEGRQGASNQPQHF.

The rearrangement joins TRBV29-1 to TRBJ1-1; D remains unclear. CDR1 is SQVTM and CDR2 is ANQGSEA in the germline V gene. V lost 5 bases and J lost 1, with 14 bases in between. The CDR3 consists of 14 residues. The CDR3 nucleotides are TGCAGCGTTCAACACCGTCTCACGAACACTGAAGCTTTCTTT. Protein product: CSVQHRLTNTEAFF.

The V gene is TRBV19, the J gene TRBJ1-5; D unclear. Between the trimmed V and J ends, which lost 1 base and 7 bases, there was a span of 8 bases. This CDR3 has 13 amino acids. The germline V gene encodes CDR1 LNHDA and CDR2 SQIVND (reference sequence). The CDR3 region is CASSIGTGQPQHF. In nucleotides, the CDR3 is TGTGCCAGTAGTATAGGGACTGGGCAGCCCCAGCATTTT.

The CDR3 nucleotides are TGTGCCAGCAGCCAAAGGACAGGACGATACGAGCAGTACTTC. Translated: CASSQRTGRYEQYF. V and J are TRBV5-8 and TRBJ2-7, with 7 bases that match TRBD1. The CDR3 covers 14 residues. In germline, CDR1 is SGHTS, CDR2 YDEGEE. The V and J ends lost 4 bases and 4 bases, in that order; junction bases with no gene match: 8.